Listed below are T cell receptor beta chains from one sample, sequenced in a study of type 1 regulatory T cells. Using its own MiXCR run on the reads, TCRdb lists one record per CDR3 protein. Seen here are about 65,000 distinct CDR3 sequences, roughly 49% observed once, and the top ten hold about 2%. Their antigen targets remain unknown. The sample consisted of cultured non-Tr1 T cells, either the whole culture or a sorted T cell fraction (not recorded which). These receptors all stem from a human donor in good health. Both conserved end residues are part of each CDR3. The D gene is left open where the match is weak.

v_gene: TRBV7-2
d_gene: .
CDR3aa: CASGFGETGRQYF

v_gene: TRBV12-3/TRBV12-4
d_gene: TRBD1
CDR3aa: CASSLRAQGNNEQFF

v_gene: TRBV5-4
d_gene: TRBD2
CDR3aa: CASSLWLAGLTDTQYF

v_gene: TRBV20-1
d_gene: TRBD2
CDR3aa: CSARFPGGYGQYF

v_gene: TRBV6-5
d_gene: .
CDR3aa: CASSSGQSSSGANVLTF

v_gene: TRBV7-9
d_gene: .
CDR3aa: CASSPRVTGELFF

v_gene: TRBV24-1
d_gene: .
CDR3aa: CATSDSDGRETQYF

v_gene: TRBV6-2/TRBV6-3
d_gene: .
CDR3aa: CASSYQGTDTQYF

v_gene: TRBV12-3/TRBV12-4
d_gene: .
CDR3aa: CASSSDARGTEAFF

v_gene: TRBV29-1
d_gene: .
CDR3aa: CSVDAMGETYGYTF

v_gene: TRBV30
d_gene: TRBD1
CDR3aa: CAWNPRGGTEGEKLFF

v_gene: TRBV20-1
d_gene: .
CDR3aa: CSAPKGVEKLFF

v_gene: TRBV20-1
d_gene: .
CDR3aa: CSARKQGTEAFF

v_gene: TRBV7-2
d_gene: .
CDR3aa: CASSEGGYEQYF

v_gene: TRBV5-1
d_gene: TRBD2
CDR3aa: CASSLSGTRGINEQFF

v_gene: TRBV19
d_gene: TRBD2
CDR3aa: CASKTSGGYEQFF

v_gene: TRBV11-2
d_gene: TRBD2
CDR3aa: CASSLGLAGSNTQYF

v_gene: TRBV6-5
d_gene: .
CDR3aa: CASSYDEAGFYNEQFF

v_gene: TRBV20-1
d_gene: .
CDR3aa: CSARKGNYEQYF

v_gene: TRBV20-1
d_gene: TRBD1
CDR3aa: CSARSQQGASGYGYTF

v_gene: TRBV18
d_gene: .
CDR3aa: CASSPTPKQNIQYF

v_gene: TRBV3-1
d_gene: .
CDR3aa: CASSLSEGTYEQYF

v_gene: TRBV20-1
d_gene: .
CDR3aa: CSAPSIGMNTEAFF

v_gene: TRBV4-1
d_gene: .
CDR3aa: CASSRGDGDGYTF

v_gene: TRBV12-3/TRBV12-4
d_gene: TRBD1
CDR3aa: CASSFGTGTTTGELFF

v_gene: TRBV5-1
d_gene: TRBD1
CDR3aa: CASSLSDRGWDTQYF

v_gene: TRBV11-2
d_gene: TRBD2
CDR3aa: CASSSLRGAYNEQFF

v_gene: TRBV7-2
d_gene: TRBD2
CDR3aa: CASSLLVTGGPTDTQYF

v_gene: TRBV9
d_gene: .
CDR3aa: CASSVELTTHLKTGNTIYF

v_gene: TRBV4-1
d_gene: TRBD1
CDR3aa: CASSTPGQTILGSYTF

v_gene: TRBV15
d_gene: TRBD1
CDR3aa: CATSRKGTGANEQFF

v_gene: TRBV10-3
d_gene: TRBD1
CDR3aa: CAISEAHRGGNQPQHF

v_gene: TRBV7-9
d_gene: TRBD1
CDR3aa: CASSAAQGAYRQYF

v_gene: TRBV7-2
d_gene: TRBD2
CDR3aa: CASSPWLAGGGNEQFF

v_gene: TRBV20-1
d_gene: TRBD2
CDR3aa: CSASRLAGVTDTQYF

v_gene: TRBV24-1
d_gene: .
CDR3aa: CATSERRDEQFF

v_gene: TRBV18
d_gene: .
CDR3aa: CASSPQGDQPQHF

v_gene: TRBV19
d_gene: TRBD1
CDR3aa: CASDRGNRGSNQPQHF

v_gene: TRBV7-9
d_gene: TRBD2
CDR3aa: CASSSGLAGHNEQFF

v_gene: TRBV4-1
d_gene: .
CDR3aa: CASSQDPGWDNEQFF

v_gene: TRBV20-1
d_gene: .
CDR3aa: CSARDLQGMITEAFF

v_gene: TRBV29-1
d_gene: .
CDR3aa: CSVGGYTEAFF

v_gene: TRBV20-1
d_gene: .
CDR3aa: CSAREAGLDRISTDTQYF

v_gene: TRBV4-1
d_gene: .
CDR3aa: CASSQDTGTGNSPLHF

v_gene: TRBV25-1
d_gene: TRBD1
CDR3aa: CASTGQGYRGYTF

v_gene: TRBV5-1
d_gene: .
CDR3aa: CASSGSARGRETQYF

v_gene: TRBV24-1
d_gene: .
CDR3aa: CATSDRRESPQHF

v_gene: TRBV12-3/TRBV12-4
d_gene: .
CDR3aa: CASSLGTNLGYTF

v_gene: TRBV2
d_gene: TRBD2
CDR3aa: CASSLGLAGGLVYEQYF

v_gene: TRBV18
d_gene: .
CDR3aa: CASSPFFGVEGTEAFF

v_gene: TRBV6-1
d_gene: .
CDR3aa: CASSEIYGYTF

v_gene: TRBV6-5
d_gene: .
CDR3aa: CASSYESNTGELFF

v_gene: TRBV4-3
d_gene: TRBD2
CDR3aa: CASSPQRGTYNEQFF

v_gene: TRBV29-1
d_gene: TRBD2
CDR3aa: CSVETPSGNNEQFF

v_gene: TRBV5-1
d_gene: .
CDR3aa: CASSLGGGENEQFF

v_gene: TRBV19
d_gene: .
CDR3aa: CASSAPRPRAGQPQHF

v_gene: TRBV30
d_gene: .
CDR3aa: CAWNLGAPRGNTIYF

v_gene: TRBV12-3/TRBV12-4
d_gene: .
CDR3aa: CASSLWQGRNEQFF

v_gene: TRBV7-8
d_gene: .
CDR3aa: CASSLEAYEQYF